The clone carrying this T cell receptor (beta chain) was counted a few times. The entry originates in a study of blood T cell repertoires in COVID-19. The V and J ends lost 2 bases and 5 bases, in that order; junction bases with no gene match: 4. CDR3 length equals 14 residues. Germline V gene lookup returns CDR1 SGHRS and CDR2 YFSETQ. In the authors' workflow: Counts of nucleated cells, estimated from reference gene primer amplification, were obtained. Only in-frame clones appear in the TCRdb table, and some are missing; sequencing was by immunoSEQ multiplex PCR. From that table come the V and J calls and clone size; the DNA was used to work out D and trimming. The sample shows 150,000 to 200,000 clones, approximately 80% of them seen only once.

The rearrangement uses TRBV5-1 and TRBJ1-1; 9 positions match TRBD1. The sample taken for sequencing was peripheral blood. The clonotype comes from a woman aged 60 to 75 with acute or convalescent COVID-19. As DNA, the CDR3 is TGCGCCAGCAGCTTCGGGGACAGGGCGACTGAAGCTTTCTTT. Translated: CASSFGDRATEAFF.